This TCR beta chain originates from a study of PD-1 blockade in mismatch repair-deficient tumors. Sequenced by immunoSEQ multiplex PCR; TCRdb stores in-frame clones only, minus some. Among some 110,000 clones listed, roughly 80% were seen once. Sequenced material: peripheral blood, taken about 60 weeks after starting pembrolizumab. This receptor was obtained from an adult with mismatch repair-deficient cancer.

CDR3 nucleotide sequence: TGTGCCAGCAGTCCTCCGGGACAGGTTAGTGAAGCTTTCTTT. Translated, it gives CASSPPGQVSEAFF. V usage is TRBV6-6 and J usage is TRBJ1-1; TRBD1 agrees at 8 bases. The CDR3 has 14 amino acids. Germline CDR1 MNHNY, CDR2 SVGAGI (reference sequence). Trimming took 5 bases from V and 7 from J; bases not matched to a gene: 9.